One and the same sample provided the 6 T cell receptor beta chains below, sequenced in a study of T-cell reconstitution after alpha-beta-depleted transplantation in children. The authors prepared the TCRbeta library with unique molecular identifiers. TCRdb re-called the PCR reads through MiXCR, storing one row per CDR3 protein. The sample shows 150,000 to 200,000 distinct CDR3 sequences, 13% to 15% of them seen only once. The source material was PBMCs from the stem cell graft donor, sampled from the stem cell graft. The receptors here all came from a human donor who donated a stem cell graft to a child with acute lymphoblastic leukemia.

This clonotype was found a few times. CDR3 bases: TGTGCCAGCAGTGTACAGGGTATCGCTGAAGCTTTCTTT. Translated: CASSVQGIAEAFF. V usage is TRBV2 and J usage is TRBJ1-1, with D perhaps matching TRBD1 (6 bases). Trimming took off 4 bases at V and 6 bases at J, with 12 bases between the two ends. The germline V gene encodes CDR1 SNHLY and CDR2 FYNNEI. The CDR3 totals 13 residues.

The rearrangement joins TRBV6-5 to TRBJ2-3; no definite D call. Germline values: CDR1 MNHEY, CDR2 SVGAGI. This CDR3 is built from 14 residues. Trimming shortened V by 3 bases and J by 5 bases, and 12 bases separated the two germline ends. The CDR3 sequence is CASSYPTGVDTQYF. The CDR3 region has the DNA TGTGCCAGCAGTTATCCGACCGGCGTAGATACGCAGTATTTT.

This clonotype was picked up many times. The rearrangement joins TRBV18 to TRBJ1-1; D perhaps matches TRBD1 (5 bases). Per germline, CDR1 KGHSH and CDR2 LQKENI. CDR3 length equals 14 residues. Trimming shortened V by 6 bases and J by 6 bases, and 17 bases separated the two germline ends. The CDR3 here is CASSHPGRGAEAFF. DNA of the CDR3: TGTGCCAGCTCCCACCCCGGCCGGGGCGCTGAAGCTTTCTTT.

This clonotype was recorded at least ten times. The chain employs TRBV6-1 and TRBJ2-2; the D gene is possibly TRBD2 (5 bases). The CDR3 sequence is 14 residues long. The germline V gene has CDR1 MNHNS and CDR2 SASEGT. The V and J ends lost 6 bases and 5 bases respectively, with 13 bases between them. The DNA of the CDR3 is TGTGCCAGCAGAACGGACTCGCCAACCGGGGAGCTGTTTTTT. Translating it yields CASRTDSPTGELFF.

The chain uses TRBV12-3 or TRBV12-4 and TRBJ2-1; 7 bases are shared with TRBD2. CDR3 length: 15 residues. After removal of 5 bases from V and 9 bases from J, the junction contained 13 bases not matched to a gene. CDR3 nucleotide sequence: TGTGCCAGCAGTCAGATGCTAGCGGCAGTGGGTGAGCAGTTCTTC. Its translation is CASSQMLAAVGEQFF.

The chain couples TRBV12-3 or TRBV12-4 to TRBJ2-2, with D maybe TRBD2 (6 bases). V lost 6 bases and J 2 bases, leaving 13 bases between the germline ends. The CDR3 spans 15 residues. The CDR3, as DNA: TGTGCCAGCAGACCTCCGGGACTTAACACCGGGGAGCTGTTTTTT. Its protein is CASRPPGLNTGELFF.